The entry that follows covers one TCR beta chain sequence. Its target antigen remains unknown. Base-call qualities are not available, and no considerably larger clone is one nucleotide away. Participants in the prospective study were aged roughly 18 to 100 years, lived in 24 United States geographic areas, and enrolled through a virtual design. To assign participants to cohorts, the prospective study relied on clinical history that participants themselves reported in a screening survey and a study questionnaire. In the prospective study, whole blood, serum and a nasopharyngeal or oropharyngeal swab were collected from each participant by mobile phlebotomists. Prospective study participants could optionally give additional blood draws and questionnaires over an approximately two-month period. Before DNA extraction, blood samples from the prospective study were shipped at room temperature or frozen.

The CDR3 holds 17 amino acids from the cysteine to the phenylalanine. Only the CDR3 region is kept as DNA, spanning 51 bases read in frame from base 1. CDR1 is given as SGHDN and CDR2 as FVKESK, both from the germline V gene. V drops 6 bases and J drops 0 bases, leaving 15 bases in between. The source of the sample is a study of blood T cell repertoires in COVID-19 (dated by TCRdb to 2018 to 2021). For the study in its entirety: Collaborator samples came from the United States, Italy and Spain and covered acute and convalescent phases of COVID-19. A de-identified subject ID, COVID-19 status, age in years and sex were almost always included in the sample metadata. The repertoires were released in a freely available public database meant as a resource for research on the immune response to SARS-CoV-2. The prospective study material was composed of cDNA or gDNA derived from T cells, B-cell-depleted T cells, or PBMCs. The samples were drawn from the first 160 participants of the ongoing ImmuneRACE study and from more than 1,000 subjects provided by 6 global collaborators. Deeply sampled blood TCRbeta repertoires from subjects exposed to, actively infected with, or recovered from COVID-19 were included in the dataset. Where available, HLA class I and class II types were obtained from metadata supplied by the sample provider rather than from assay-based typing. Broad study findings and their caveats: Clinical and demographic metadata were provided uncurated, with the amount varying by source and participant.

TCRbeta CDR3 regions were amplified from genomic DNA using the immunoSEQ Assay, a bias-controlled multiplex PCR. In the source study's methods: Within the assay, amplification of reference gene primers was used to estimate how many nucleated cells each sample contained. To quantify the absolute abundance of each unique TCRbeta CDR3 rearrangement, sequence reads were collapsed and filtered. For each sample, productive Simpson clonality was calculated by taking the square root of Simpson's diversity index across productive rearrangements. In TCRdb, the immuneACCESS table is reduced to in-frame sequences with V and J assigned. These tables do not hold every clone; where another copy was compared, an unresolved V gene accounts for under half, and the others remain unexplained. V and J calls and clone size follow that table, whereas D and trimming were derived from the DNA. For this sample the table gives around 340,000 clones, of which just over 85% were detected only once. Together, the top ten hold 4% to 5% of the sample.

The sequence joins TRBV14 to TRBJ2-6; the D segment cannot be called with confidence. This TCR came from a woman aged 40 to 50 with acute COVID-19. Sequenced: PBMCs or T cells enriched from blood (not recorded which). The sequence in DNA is TGTGCCAGCAGTGGTTTAGAGGTAGTCTCTGGGGCCAACGTCCTGACTTTC. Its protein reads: CASSGLEVVSGANVLTF.